A selection of T cell receptor beta chains follows, all from one sample in a study of blood T cell repertoires in COVID-19. Some clones are missing from TCRdb's copy, which holds only in-frame ones; the method was immunoSEQ multiplex PCR. Of hundreds of thousands of clones listed, 85% to 90% are singletons. The sequenced sample was peripheral blood. These receptors were taken from a man aged 60-69 years with acute or convalescent COVID-19. Both conserved end residues are part of each CDR3. The D gene is left open where the match is weak. For some rows the clone size is stated as once, few or many, or as a class when expanded; others skip it.

d_gene | j_gene | abundance | v_gene | len | CDR3nt | CDR3aa
TRBD1 | TRBJ1-1 | . | TRBV7-8 | 15 | TGTGCCAGCAGCACACAAACAGGGGTGAACACTGAAGCTTTCTTT | CASSTQTGVNTEAFF
. | TRBJ1-1 | once | TRBV29-1 | 12 | TGCAGCGTGTTGGCTGTTCGCACTGAAGCTTTCTTT | CSVLAVRTEAFF
. | TRBJ1-5 | . | TRBV2 | 16 | TGTGCCAGCAGTGAATTTCGGCTCCGGGACAATCAGCCCCAGCATTTT | CASSEFRLRDNQPQHF
. | TRBJ1-1 | few | TRBV9 | 13 | TGTGCCAGCAGCGTTAAGCTGAACACTGAAGCTTTCTTT | CASSVKLNTEAFF
. | TRBJ2-1 | . | TRBV5-1 | 16 | TGCGCCAGCAGCTTGGCCTGGGCAGGGGTCACGGATGAGCAGTTCTTC | CASSLAWAGVTDEQFF
. | TRBJ2-2 | . | TRBV6-1 | 16 | TGTGCCAGCAGTGACCAGGGATTGGAATGGGCCGGGGAGCTGTTTTTT | CASSDQGLEWAGELFF
. | TRBJ1-2 | . | TRBV2 | 14 | TGTGCCAGCACCTGGCGGGGGGCTCTTGGGGGCTACACCTTC | CASTWRGALGGYTF
. | TRBJ1-2 | once | TRBV11-2 | 16 | TGTGCCAGCAGCTTAGCTTGGGGTTTAGGACAAGGTGGCTACACCTTC | CASSLAWGLGQGGYTF
. | TRBJ2-6 | . | TRBV5-4 | 19 | TGTGCCAGCAGCTTCCCCAACGAGGGAATTAGCTCTGGGGCCAACGTCCTGACTTTC | CASSFPNEGISSGANVLTF
TRBD1 | TRBJ1-2 | . | TRBV12-3/TRBV12-4 | 13 | TGTGCCAGCAGCATAATAACAGGGGCGGGCGACACCTTC | CASSIITGAGDTF
. | TRBJ1-6 | . | TRBV7-9 | 15 | TGTGCCAGCAGCTTAGCGAGGCGGGGAACTTCACCCCTCCACTTT | CASSLARRGTSPLHF
TRBD2 | TRBJ2-1 | . | TRBV11-2 | 13 | TGTGCCAGCCGCGGGGGGGGGCGGAATGAGCAGTTCTTC | CASRGGGRNEQFF
. | TRBJ1-1 | many | TRBV5-1 | 13 | TGCGCCAGCAGTTTCCAGTTGAACACTGAAGCTTTCTTT | CASSFQLNTEAFF
. | TRBJ2-1 | once | TRBV7-6 | 15 | TGTGCCAGCAGCGCCCCGGGACTCGCCTACAATGAGCAGTTCTTC | CASSAPGLAYNEQFF
TRBD1 | TRBJ1-2 | once | TRBV10-3 | 14 | TGTGCCATCAGTGAGAACCAGGGGGCCGAGGGCTACACCTTC | CAISENQGAEGYTF
. | TRBJ1-6 | . | TRBV27 | 12 | TGTGCCAGCAGTTTACAGAATTCACCCCTCCACTTT | CASSLQNSPLHF
. | TRBJ2-5 | . | TRBV5-1 | 16 | TGCGCCAGCAGCTTGGGGACCTTGAGGGAGAAAGAGACCCAGTACTTC | CASSLGTLREKETQYF
TRBD1 | TRBJ1-2 | once | TRBV28 | 14 | TGTGCCAGCAGTTTCCGACAGGGGAGTCTGGGCTACACCTTC | CASSFRQGSLGYTF
. | TRBJ1-2 | . | TRBV6-2/TRBV6-3 | 13 | TGTGCCAGCAGCGGCGACAGATCGGCAGGCTACACCTTC | CASSGDRSAGYTF
. | TRBJ2-2 | . | TRBV7-8 | 15 | TGTGCCAGCAGCTTAGTAGGGGTCCTTTCCGGGGAGCTGTTTTTT | CASSLVGVLSGELFF
TRBD1 | TRBJ1-6 | many | TRBV9 | 16 | TGTGCCAGCAGCGCAAGGACAGGGGAGGGGAATTCACCCCTCCACTTT | CASSARTGEGNSPLHF
. | TRBJ1-6 | once | TRBV6-5 | 13 | TGTGCCAGCAGGGAGACAGTTAATTCACCCCTCCACTTT | CASRETVNSPLHF
. | TRBJ2-5 | . | TRBV6-2/TRBV6-3 | 14 | TGTGCCAGCAGTGACGTCGCCGAGGTAGAGACCCAGTACTTC | CASSDVAEVETQYF
TRBD1 | TRBJ2-7 | . | TRBV13 | 15 | TGTGCCAGCAGTTTTGGACAGGGAACGGGGTGGGAGCAGTACTTC | CASSFGQGTGWEQYF
. | TRBJ2-7 | few | TRBV11-2 | 13 | TGTGCCAGCAGCTTAAGGGTACAGGCCCCGCAGTACTTC | CASSLRVQAPQYF
. | TRBJ2-2 | . | TRBV7-2 | 14 | TGTGCCAGCAGCTTACAGGGGAGCACCGGGGAGCTGTTTTTT | CASSLQGSTGELFF
. | TRBJ1-4 | . | TRBV29-1 | 13 | TGCAGCGCCGTCGTCAGCAGGAATGAAAAACTGTTTTTT | CSAVVSRNEKLFF
. | TRBJ1-1 | few | TRBV4-2 | 13 | TGTGCCAGCAGCGCACAGGGTTCGGGGGAAGCTTTCTTT | CASSAQGSGEAFF
. | TRBJ2-2 | . | TRBV7-6 | 13 | TGTGCCAGCAGCTATACAACGACCGGGGAGCTGTTTTTT | CASSYTTTGELFF
TRBD2 | TRBJ2-5 | once | TRBV7-8 | 15 | TGTGCCAGCAGTCCTAGCGGGGGCCGCCAAGAGACCCAGTACTTC | CASSPSGGRQETQYF
. | TRBJ2-3 | . | TRBV10-3 | 16 | TGTGCCATCAGTAAGGAGTTAGGACAGCTCACAGATACGCAGTATTTT | CAISKELGQLTDTQYF
. | TRBJ1-1 | . | TRBV3-1/TRBV3-2 | 14 | TGTGCCAGCAGGCCACGAACCGCAGGGTCCGAGGCTTTCTTT | CASRPRTAGSEAFF
TRBD2 | TRBJ2-2 | . | TRBV27 | 16 | TGTGCCAGCAGTCCACGGGGGGGCGCTCGAACCGGGGAGCTGTTTTTT | CASSPRGGARTGELFF
. | TRBJ1-2 | . | TRBV29-1 | 16 | TGCAGCGTTGAAGGGGTGGGGGCGCGAAGTGGCTATGGCTACACCTTC | CSVEGVGARSGYGYTF
TRBD2 | TRBJ2-4 | . | TRBV6-1 | 14 | TGTGCCAGCAGTGAAGCGCTTCCGGGGGGCATTCAGTACTTC | CASSEALPGGIQYF
. | TRBJ2-3 | . | TRBV7-6 | 16 | TGTGCCAGCAGCTTGGAGTCCGGGTATGGGAGAGATACGCAGTATTTT | CASSLESGYGRDTQYF
. | TRBJ2-5 | once | TRBV7-3 | 14 | TGTGCCAGCAGCTTATTAGGCGGCCGGGAGACCCAGTACTTC | CASSLLGGRETQYF
TRBD2 | TRBJ2-5 | . | TRBV6-6 | 14 | TGTGCCAGCAGTTACCCGGGGGGCCAAGAGACCCAGTACTTC | CASSYPGGQETQYF
TRBD2 | TRBJ2-5 | . | TRBV10-3 | 16 | TGTGCCATCAGCCAAGCGGGGGGGGCATGGGAAGAGACCCAGTACTTC | CAISQAGGAWEETQYF
TRBD2 | TRBJ2-7 | few | TRBV4-1 | 16 | TGCGCCAGCAGCCAAGCTTATGCGCGGGGGGACTACGAGCAGTACTTC | CASSQAYARGDYEQYF
. | TRBJ2-4 | . | TRBV7-2 | 13 | TGTGCCAGCAGCGGAAGAGGCCTACAGGGTGGCCGCTTC | CASSGRGLQGGRF
TRBD1 | TRBJ1-6 | . | TRBV7-8 | 15 | TGTGCCAGCAGCTTAGTTGGGACAGGGAATTCACCCCTCCACTTT | CASSLVGTGNSPLHF
. | TRBJ1-5 | . | TRBV18 | 14 | TGTGCCAGCTCACCACGGAGGCAGAATCAGCCCCAGCATTTT | CASSPRRQNQPQHF
TRBD2 | TRBJ2-3 | . | TRBV28 | 16 | TGTGCCAGCAGCCAACCGGGGCGGGGGGGCACAGATACGCAGTATTTT | CASSQPGRGGTDTQYF
. | TRBJ1-2 | . | TRBV5-1 | 16 | TGCGCCAGCAGCTTGGCGCAGGGATCGGCAGAGCGTGGCTACACCTTC | CASSLAQGSAERGYTF
TRBD1 | TRBJ2-7 | once | TRBV5-1 | 15 | TGCGCCAGCATGGACCGGGACAGGGCCCCTTACGAGCAGTACTTC | CASMDRDRAPYEQYF
. | TRBJ1-5 | few | TRBV27 | 15 | TGTGCCAGCAGTTTGGAGGGGCCAGAAGCCGGGGCCCAGCATTTT | CASSLEGPEAGAQHF
. | TRBJ1-1 | . | TRBV7-8 | 15 | TGTGCCAGCAGCAAGGCCAACGGGGTGAACACTGAAGCTTTCTTT | CASSKANGVNTEAFF
. | TRBJ2-5 | . | TRBV9 | 13 | TGTGCCAGCAGCGTAGGAGCCCAAGAGACCCAGTACTTC | CASSVGAQETQYF
. | TRBJ1-1 | once | TRBV2 | 15 | TGTGCCAGCAGTTACCCGACAGTGGAGCACACTGAAGCTTTCTTT | CASSYPTVEHTEAFF
. | TRBJ2-7 | few | TRBV5-6 | 13 | TGTGCCAGCAGCTTGGTCAGATCGCACGAGCAGTACTTC | CASSLVRSHEQYF
. | TRBJ1-2 | . | TRBV3-1/TRBV3-2 | 15 | TGTGCCAGCAGCCAAGGGGCAGCTCGTAACTATGGCTACACCTTC | CASSQGAARNYGYTF
. | TRBJ1-5 | once | TRBV5-7 | 12 | TGTGCCAGCAGCTTGGGGCAGGGACCCCAGCATTTT | CASSLGQGPQHF
. | TRBJ2-5 | . | TRBV11-2 | 13 | TGTGCCAGCAGTCAGAATAGGGGGGAGACCCAGTACTTC | CASSQNRGETQYF